This entry features one T cell receptor (beta chain) sequence. Its antigen is not known. The length of the CDR3 is 15 residues. Trimming cost V 5 bases and J 1 base, with 16 bases left between them. Germline CDR1 and CDR2: SGHTS and YDEGEE. This table comes from immunoSEQ multiplex PCR, and its TCRdb copy is limited to in-frame clones, with some not included. In the table there are about 98,000 clones, around 90% of which are singletons. This record comes from a study of OX40 agonist ivuxolimab in advanced cancers. Background on the study: Recorded diagnoses for dose-escalation patients were hepatocellular carcinoma, melanoma, renal cell or head and neck cancer. Points from the study as a whole: Compared with CD4+, CD8+ T cells on average had more expanded clones. At 0.1 to 3.0 mg/kg, clonal expansion of CD4+ and CD8+ blood T cells had occurred by week 6.

This receptor was identified in an adult with an advanced solid tumor such as melanoma, head and neck, liver or kidney cancer. This rearrangement joins TRBV5-8 to TRBJ2-7, with D uncertain. The sequences come from CD4+ or CD8+ T cells sorted from blood, collected in a trial of the OX40 agonist ivuxolimab. The CDR3 region is CASSPRAVYSYEQYF. CDR3 DNA sequence: TGTGCCAGCAGTCCCCGGGCAGTTTATTCCTACGAGCAGTACTTC.